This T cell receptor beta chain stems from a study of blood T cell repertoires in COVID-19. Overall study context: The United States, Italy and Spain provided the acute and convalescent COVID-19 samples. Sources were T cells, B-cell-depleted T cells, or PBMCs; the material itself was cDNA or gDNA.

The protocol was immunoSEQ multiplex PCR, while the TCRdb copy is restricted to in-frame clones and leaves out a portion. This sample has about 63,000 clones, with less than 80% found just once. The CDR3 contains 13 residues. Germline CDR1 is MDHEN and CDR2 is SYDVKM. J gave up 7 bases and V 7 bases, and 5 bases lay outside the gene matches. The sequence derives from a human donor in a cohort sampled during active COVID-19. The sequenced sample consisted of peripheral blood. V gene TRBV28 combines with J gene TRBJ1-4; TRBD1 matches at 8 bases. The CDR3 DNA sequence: TGTGCCAGCATGCAGGGGGCGCGTGAAAAACTGTTTTTT. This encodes CASMQGAREKLFF.